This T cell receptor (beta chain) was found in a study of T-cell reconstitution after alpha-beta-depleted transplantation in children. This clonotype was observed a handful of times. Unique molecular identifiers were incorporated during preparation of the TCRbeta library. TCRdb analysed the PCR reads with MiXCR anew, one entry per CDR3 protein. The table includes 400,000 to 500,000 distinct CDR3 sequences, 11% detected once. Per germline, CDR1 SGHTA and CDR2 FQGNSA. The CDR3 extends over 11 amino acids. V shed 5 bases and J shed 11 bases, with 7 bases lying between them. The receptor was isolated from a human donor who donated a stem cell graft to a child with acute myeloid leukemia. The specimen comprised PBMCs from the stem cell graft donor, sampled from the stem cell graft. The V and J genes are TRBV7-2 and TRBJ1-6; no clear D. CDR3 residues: CASSNQAPLHF. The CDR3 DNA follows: TGTGCCAGCAGCAACCAGGCACCCCTCCACTTT.